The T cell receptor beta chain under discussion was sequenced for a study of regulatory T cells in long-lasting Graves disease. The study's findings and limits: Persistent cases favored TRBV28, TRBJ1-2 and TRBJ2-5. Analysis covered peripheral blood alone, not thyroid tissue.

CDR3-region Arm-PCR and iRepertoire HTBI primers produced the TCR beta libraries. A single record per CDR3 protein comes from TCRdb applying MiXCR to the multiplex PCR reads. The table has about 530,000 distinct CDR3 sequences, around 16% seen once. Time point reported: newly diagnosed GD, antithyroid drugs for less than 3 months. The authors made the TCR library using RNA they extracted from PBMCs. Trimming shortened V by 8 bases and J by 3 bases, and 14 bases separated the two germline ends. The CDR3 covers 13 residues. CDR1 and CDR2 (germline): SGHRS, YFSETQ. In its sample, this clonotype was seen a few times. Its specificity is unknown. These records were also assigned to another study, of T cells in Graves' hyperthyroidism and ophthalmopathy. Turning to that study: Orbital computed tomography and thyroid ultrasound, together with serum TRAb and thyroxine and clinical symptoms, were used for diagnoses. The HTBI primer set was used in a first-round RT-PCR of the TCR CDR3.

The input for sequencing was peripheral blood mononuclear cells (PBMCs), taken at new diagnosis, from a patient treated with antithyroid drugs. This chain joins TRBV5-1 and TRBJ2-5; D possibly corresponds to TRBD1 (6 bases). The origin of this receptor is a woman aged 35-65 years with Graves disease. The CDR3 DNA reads TGCGCCAGGCCCATCCGGACAGAAGAGACCCAGTACTTC. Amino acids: CARPIRTEETQYF.